These 32 T cell receptor beta chains originate from one sample sequenced in a study of cytomegalovirus exposure and HLA in healthy donors. Profiled with immunoSEQ multiplex PCR; TCRdb holds only in-frame clones, not every one. The sample consists of roughly 120,000 clones, roughly 90% of them appearing once. The material sequenced was PBMCs. Every receptor here comes from a man aged 25-40 years in good health and CMV-seronegative.

The chain joins TRBV9 to TRBJ1-3; the D is unclear. CDR1 is SGDLS and CDR2 is YYNGEE in the germline V gene. V lost 2 bases and J lost 0, with 12 bases in between. This CDR3 has 16 residues. The CDR3 bases are TGTGCCAGCAGCGTTTTTGAGGTCCACTCTGGAAACACCATATATTTT. It translates to CASSVFEVHSGNTIYF.

This clone was picked up one time. The chain couples TRBV6-1 to TRBJ1-1; 8 bases are a match to TRBD1. V shed 3 bases and J 5 bases; nucleotides not matched to a gene: 5. The CDR3 is 14 residues long. Germline V gives CDR1 MNHNS, CDR2 SASEGT. CDR3 in amino acids: CASSDGQGWTEAFF. CDR3 DNA sequence: TGTGCCAGCAGTGACGGACAGGGTTGGACTGAAGCTTTCTTT.

The chain is built from TRBV28 and TRBJ1-1; TRBD1 aligns across 7 bases. Trimming cost V 6 bases and J 5 bases; bases outside gene matches: 6. Germline V gene data show CDR1 as MDHEN and CDR2 as SYDVKM. The CDR3 runs 13 residues. CDR3 sequence reads: CASRTGVPTEAFF. The CDR3 nucleotides read TGTGCCAGCAGAACAGGGGTTCCGACTGAAGCTTTCTTT. Full variable domain (missing parts from reference TRBV28 and TRBJ1-1): DVKVTQSSRYLVKRTGEKVFLECVQDMDHENMFWYRQDPGLGLRLIYFSYDVKMKEKGDIPEGYSVSREKKERFSLILESASTNQTSMYLCASRTGVPTEAFFGQGTRLTVV.

The chain joins TRBV4-1 to TRBJ1-2, with D possibly being TRBD1 (5 bases). V gave up 0 bases and J gave up 8 bases, with 10 bases separating them. The CDR3 totals 13 residues. CDR1 is MGHRA, CDR2 YSYEKL, per germline. The CDR3 reads CASSQDRDWGYTF. CDR3 DNA sequence: TGCGCCAGCAGCCAAGATAGGGACTGGGGCTACACCTTC.

This clone came up once. The rearrangement uses TRBV29-1 and TRBJ2-7; TRBD1 matches at 9 bases. The CDR3 is 14 residues long. Trimming at V came to 0 bases and at J to 6 bases, leaving 6 bases not matched to a gene. Germline V CDR1 and CDR2: SQVTM, ANQGSEA. Here the CDR3 reads CSVEDGTGNGEQYF. The CDR3 DNA sequence: TGCAGCGTTGAAGACGGGACAGGGAATGGCGAGCAGTACTTC.

This chain connects TRBV5-6 to TRBJ2-7; D perhaps matches TRBD1 (6 bases). The V end lost 0 bases, the J end lost 4 bases, and 11 bases lay between the germline ends. Germline CDR1 SGHDT, CDR2 YYEEEE. CDR3 length: 14 amino acids. This chain's CDR3 is CASSLAGGAYEQYF. The CDR3 DNA follows: TGTGCCAGCAGCTTGGCTGGGGGCGCGTACGAGCAGTACTTC.

This chain joins TRBV28 and TRBJ1-2; D not certain. Germline V lookup: CDR1 MDHEN, CDR2 SYDVKM. With 10 bases removed from V and 4 bases from J, the gap between germline ends came to 10 bases. The CDR3 extends over 11 amino acids. CDR3 nucleotide sequence: TGTGCCACTAGGCAGTCCTATGGCTACACCTTC. Its translation is CATRQSYGYTF.

The chain uses TRBV14 and TRBJ1-1; 8 bases line up with TRBD1. Trimming cost V 4 bases and J 6 bases; bases outside gene matches: 7. CDR3 length equals 14 residues. CDR1 and CDR2 (germline): SGHDN, FVKESK. The CDR3 region has the DNA TGTGCCAGCAGCCGCTATACAGGGGGTGCTGAAGCTTTCTTT. It encodes CASSRYTGGAEAFF.

The rearrangement joins TRBV14 to TRBJ2-7, with unresolved D. V was clipped by 3 bases and J by 3 bases, with 12 bases between them. Germline V gene lookup returns CDR1 SGHDN and CDR2 FVKESK. The CDR3 consists of 14 residues. The CDR3 bases are TGTGCCAGCAGCCACTGGGCTTACTTCTACGAGCAGTACTTC. Its translation: CASSHWAYFYEQYF.

The gene calls are TRBV5-1 and TRBJ1-6, with 9 bases lining up with TRBD1. CDR3 size: 17 residues. Germline loops: CDR1 SGHRS, CDR2 YFSETQ. The V gene end was trimmed by 1 base and the J gene end by 7 bases; junction bases not matched to a gene: 9. The CDR3 nucleotides are TGCGCCAGCAGCTTGACGCCCCCGGGACAGGGCAATTCACCCCTCCACTTT. Its translation: CASSLTPPGQGNSPLHF.

The chain carries TRBV4-3 and TRBJ2-1; the match to TRBD2 covers 9 bases. The CDR3 runs to 18 residues. Losses at the gene ends were 1 base for V and 0 bases for J; bases not matched to a gene: 7. Germline V gives CDR1 LGHNA, CDR2 YSLEER. Written as DNA, the CDR3 is TGCGCCAGCAGCCAAGTTAGCGGGGGCCTTAGCTCCTACAATGAGCAGTTCTTC. This codes for CASSQVSGGLSSYNEQFF.

This clone was counted once. This chain connects TRBV7-9 to TRBJ1-3; D gene uncertain. There are 15 residues in the CDR3. The germline CDR1 and CDR2 sequences are SEHNR and FQNEAQ (reference sequence). Between the trimmed V and J ends, which lost 6 bases and 0 bases, there was a span of 12 bases. The DNA for the CDR3 is TGTGCCAGCAGTAGTAGCCGCCTCTCTGGAAACACCATATATTTT. It codes for CASSSSRLSGNTIYF.

The chain has TRBV7-9 and TRBJ1-6, with D hard to call. The length of the CDR3 is 12 residues. V was clipped by 11 bases and J by 10 bases, with 15 bases between them. Germline CDR1 reads SEHNR; CDR2 reads FQNEAQ (reference sequence). The CDR3 region is CAGEEGVSPLHF. The CDR3 nucleotides read TGTGCCGGCGAGGAGGGTGTATCACCCCTCCACTTT.

The J gene is TRBJ1-6, the V gene TRBV4-2; D is possibly TRBD1 (5 bases). V was clipped by 0 bases and J by 2 bases, with 8 bases between them. The CDR3 covers 16 residues. The germline V gene has CDR1 LGHNA and CDR2 YNFKEQ. CDR3 amino acids: CASSQDQGAYNSPLHF. Written as DNA, the CDR3 is TGTGCCAGCAGCCAAGACCAGGGTGCCTATAATTCACCCCTCCACTTT.

This chain connects TRBV29-1 to TRBJ1-5; D is ambiguous. Trimming stripped 3 bases from V and 6 bases from J, with 12 bases between. Germline loops: CDR1 SQVTM, CDR2 ANQGSEA. CDR3 length: 13 residues. The CDR3 is CSVDVGGGQPQHF. CDR3 DNA sequence: TGCAGCGTTGATGTGGGAGGCGGTCAGCCCCAGCATTTT.

The J gene is TRBJ1-6, the V gene TRBV19; the match to TRBD1 covers 9 bases. Trimming at V came to 3 bases and at J to 9 bases, leaving 6 bases not matched to a gene. The CDR3 totals 15 residues. Germline CDR1 and CDR2: LNHDA and SQIVND (reference sequence). The CDR3 region is CASSITGGLGSPLHF. The CDR3 DNA sequence: TGTGCCAGTAGTATTACAGGGGGCTTAGGTTCACCCCTCCACTTT.

This clone has just a few counts. The chain employs TRBV18 and TRBJ1-5; D is unclear. Trimming cost V 4 bases and J 2 bases, with 9 bases left between them. The CDR3 loop spans 14 amino acids. The germline V gene encodes CDR1 KGHSH and CDR2 LQKENI. The CDR3 DNA reads TGTGCCAGCTCACAATCTTATGGCAATCAGCCCCAGCATTTT. Its translation is CASSQSYGNQPQHF. Using reference TRBV18 and TRBJ1-5 for the parts outside the CDR3, the full variable domain is NAGVMQNPRHLVRRRGQEARLRCSPMKGHSHVYWYRQLPEEGLKFMVYLQKENIIDESGMPKERFSAEFPKEGPSILRIQQVVRGDSAAYFCASSQSYGNQPQHFGDGTRLSIL.

This chain links TRBV2 with TRBJ1-1; D is unresolved. The CDR3 loop spans 13 amino acids. From germline, CDR1 is SNHLY and CDR2 FYNNEI. V was clipped by 7 bases and J by 0 bases, with 9 bases between them. The DNA for the CDR3 is TGTGCCAGCATTCGGGGTATGAACACTGAAGCTTTCTTT. Translating gives CASIRGMNTEAFF.

This chain links TRBV4-1 with TRBJ1-3; TRBD1 is a possible D gene (6 bases). This CDR3 is 16 amino acids long. Trimming took 0 bases from V and 4 from J, leaving 13 bases between them. Germline CDR1 and CDR2: MGHRA and YSYEKL. The CDR3 DNA follows: TGCGCCAGCAGCCAAGACACAGGGATGCGCGGAAACACCATATATTTT. This sequence encodes CASSQDTGMRGNTIYF.

The chain is built from TRBV28 and TRBJ1-5; 7 nucleotides match TRBD1. Germline lookup yields CDR1 MDHEN and CDR2 SYDVKM. This CDR3 is built from 16 residues. Germline trimming cut 4 bases from V and 5 bases from J; bases unmatched to any gene: 11. The CDR3 DNA is TGTGCCAGCAGTTCCCTAAGGGGACAGCGGCATCAGCCCCAGCATTTT. This codes for CASSSLRGQRHQPQHF.

The chain has TRBV7-8 and TRBJ1-5, with 7 bases matching TRBD1. Germline trimming cut 2 bases from V and 3 bases from J; bases unmatched to any gene: 4. The length of the CDR3 is 15 residues. Germline V gene sequence: CDR1 SGHVS, CDR2 FQNEAQ. For the CDR3, the DNA is TGTGCCAGCAGCTTAAACAGGGGAAACAATCAGCCCCAGCATTTT. As protein: CASSLNRGNNQPQHF.

The CDR3 protein is CASSQLYNEQFF. The CDR3 coding sequence is TGTGCCAGCAGCCAATTGTACAATGAGCAGTTCTTC. V usage is TRBV7-6 and J usage is TRBJ2-1; D not resolved. CDR1 is SGHVS and CDR2 is FNYEAQ in the germline V gene. Between the trimmed V and J ends, which lost 5 bases and 4 bases, there was a span of 6 bases. This CDR3 spans 12 amino acids.

The chain employs TRBV5-4 and TRBJ1-1; D gene uncertain. From germline, CDR1 is SGHNT and CDR2 YYREEE (reference sequence). V shed 0 bases and J shed 0 bases, with 9 bases lying between them. The CDR3 is 15 residues long. The CDR3 loop is CASSLVPGMNTEAFF. CDR3 DNA sequence: TGTGCCAGCAGCTTGGTGCCAGGAATGAACACTGAAGCTTTCTTT.

V usage is TRBV6-5 and J usage is TRBJ2-5; the D gene is possibly TRBD1 (5 bases). The V end was cut by 2 bases, the J end by 0 bases, with 7 bases between. The CDR3 covers 14 residues. CDR1 MNHEY and CDR2 SVGAGI come from the germline V gene. The CDR3 bases are TGTGCCAGCAGTTACGGACACAACCAAGAGACCCAGTACTTC. Translating gives CASSYGHNQETQYF.

This clone was detected ten times or more. The gene calls are TRBV6-1 and TRBJ2-3; 10 bases are a match to TRBD2. J was trimmed by 6 bases and V by 1 base; bases with no gene match: 4. The CDR3 has 15 residues. CDR1 is MNHNS and CDR2 is SASEGT in the germline V gene. The CDR3 loop is CASSEEAGGVDTQYF. DNA of the CDR3: TGTGCCAGCAGTGAAGAAGCGGGGGGGGTCGATACGCAGTATTTT.

V usage is TRBV28 and J usage is TRBJ2-7, with D possibly TRBD1 on 6 matching bases. CDR3 size: 16 residues. Per germline, CDR1 MDHEN and CDR2 SYDVKM. V was shortened by 3 bases and J by 2 bases, with 17 bases between the two germline ends. As DNA, the CDR3 is TGTGCCAGCAGTTTTGGGACAAGAATGACGACCTACGAGCAGTACTTC. Translating it yields CASSFGTRMTTYEQYF. Variable domain in full (rest from reference TRBV28 and TRBJ2-7): DVKVTQSSRYLVKRTGEKVFLECVQDMDHENMFWYRQDPGLGLRLIYFSYDVKMKEKGDIPEGYSVSREKKERFSLILESASTNQTSMYLCASSFGTRMTTYEQYFGPGTRLTVT.

This chain uses TRBV11-2 with TRBJ1-5; 7 bases map to TRBD1. The CDR3 is 15 amino acids. J gave up 6 bases and V 5 bases, and 10 bases lay outside the gene matches. In germline, CDR1 is SGHAT, CDR2 FQNNGV. The CDR3 sequence: CASSPGAGGSQPQHF. The CDR3 DNA follows: TGTGCCAGCAGCCCCGGGGCAGGGGGTAGTCAGCCCCAGCATTTT.

The genes are TRBV6-5 and TRBJ1-5; D is uncertain. V lost 2 bases, J lost 0 bases, and 11 bases lay in between. The germline CDR1 and CDR2 sequences are MNHEY and SVGAGI. The CDR3 extends over 16 amino acids. For the CDR3, the DNA is TGTGCCAGCAGTTACAGCGGAGGACCTAGCAATCAGCCCCAGCATTTT. It yields the protein CASSYSGGPSNQPQHF.

The rearrangement joins TRBV5-4 to TRBJ1-1; 10 bases fit TRBD1. This CDR3 is built from 16 residues. The germline CDR1 and CDR2 sequences are SGHNT and YYREEE (reference sequence). J was trimmed by 5 bases and V by 4 bases; bases with no gene match: 11. CDR3 protein: CASSPEEGQGRTEAFF. The CDR3 DNA sequence: TGTGCCAGCAGCCCGGAAGAGGGACAGGGGAGAACTGAAGCTTTCTTT.

The V call is TRBV19, the J call TRBJ1-4; D unresolved. Trimming stripped 7 bases from V and 1 base from J, with 13 bases between. The germline V gene has CDR1 LNHDA and CDR2 SQIVND (reference sequence). CDR3 length: 15 residues. This chain's CDR3 is CASTSLERTNEKLFF. DNA of the CDR3: TGTGCCAGTACCTCACTCGAGAGAACTAATGAAAAACTGTTTTTT.

The chain uses TRBV28 and TRBJ1-5; 10 bases are shared with TRBD1. With V trimmed by 6 bases and J by 6 bases, 11 bases remained unmatched. The germline V gene has CDR1 MDHEN and CDR2 SYDVKM. The CDR3 is 16 residues long. Here the CDR3 reads CASRPTGTGVFQPQHF. In nucleotides, the CDR3 is TGTGCCAGCAGACCCACCGGGACAGGGGTGTTTCAGCCCCAGCATTTT. Combining the CDR3 with reference TRBV28 and TRBJ1-5 gives the whole variable domain DVKVTQSSRYLVKRTGEKVFLECVQDMDHENMFWYRQDPGLGLRLIYFSYDVKMKEKGDIPEGYSVSREKKERFSLILESASTNQTSMYLCASRPTGTGVFQPQHFGDGTRLSIL.

The chain joins TRBV9 to TRBJ1-1, with D maybe TRBD1 (5 bases). With 3 bases removed from V and 0 bases from J, the gap between germline ends came to 15 bases. The CDR3 is made up of 16 amino acids. CDR1 and CDR2 (germline): SGDLS, YYNGEE. Here the CDR3 DNA reads TGTGCCAGCAGCGCTTCAACAGGTCCAGTGAACACTGAAGCTTTCTTT. Residues: CASSASTGPVNTEAFF.